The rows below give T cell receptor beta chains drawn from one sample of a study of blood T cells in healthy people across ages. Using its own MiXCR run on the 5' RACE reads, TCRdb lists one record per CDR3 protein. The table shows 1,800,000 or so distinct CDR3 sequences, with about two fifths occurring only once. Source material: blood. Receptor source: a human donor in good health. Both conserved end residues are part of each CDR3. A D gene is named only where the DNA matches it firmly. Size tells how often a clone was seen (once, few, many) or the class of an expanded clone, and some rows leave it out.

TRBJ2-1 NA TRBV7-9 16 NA TGTGCCAGCAGCCTGCCAGGGGTAGGGACCTACAATGAGCAGTTCTTC CASSLPGVGTYNEQFF
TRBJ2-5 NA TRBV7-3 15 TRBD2 TGTGCCAGCAGCTTAACTAGTGGGGAGGGGGAGACCCAGTACTTC CASSLTSGEGETQYF
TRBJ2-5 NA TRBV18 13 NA TGTGCCAGCTCACCAGGGTCACGAGAGACCCAGTACTTC CASSPGSRETQYF
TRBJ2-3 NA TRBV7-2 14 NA TGTGCCGGCAGCTTAGGTGCGCGGTCGGATACGCAGTATTTT CAGSLGARSDTQYF
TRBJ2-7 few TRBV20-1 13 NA TGCAGTGCTAGAATTACAGATACCTACGAGCAGTACTTC CSARITDTYEQYF
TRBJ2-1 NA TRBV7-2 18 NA TGTGCCAGCAGGTCCAGGGGGGCGGGAGGACCTTCCTACAATGAGCAGTTCTTC CASRSRGAGGPSYNEQFF
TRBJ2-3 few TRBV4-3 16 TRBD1 TGCGCCAGCAGCCAAGAATCTAACAGGGGGCATGATACGCAGTATTTT CASSQESNRGHDTQYF
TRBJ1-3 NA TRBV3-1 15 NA TGTGCCAGCAGCCGCGCGGGGGGGCTGGGAAACACCATATATTTT CASSRAGGLGNTIYF
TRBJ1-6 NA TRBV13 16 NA TGTGCCAGCAGCTTACGAACCGGGATGAGTAATTCACCCCTCCACTTT CASSLRTGMSNSPLHF
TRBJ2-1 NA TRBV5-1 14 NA TGCGCCAGCAGCTTGAGGTCCGGAAACAATGAGCAGTTCTTC CASSLRSGNNEQFF
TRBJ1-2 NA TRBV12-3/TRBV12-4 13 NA TGTGCCAGCACCCCGGGCAGGAACTATGGCTACACCTTC CASTPGRNYGYTF
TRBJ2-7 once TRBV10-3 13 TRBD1 TGTGCCATCACCAACGGTTCAGGGGGCGAGCAGTACTTC CAITNGSGGEQYF
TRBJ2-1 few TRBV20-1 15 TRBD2 TGCAGTGCTAGGACTAGCGGGGGGCCTCTCGATGAGCAGTTCTTC CSARTSGGPLDEQFF
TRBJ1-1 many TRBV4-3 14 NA TGTGCCAGCAGCCAAGATAGGGCAAACACTGAAGCTTTCTTT CASSQDRANTEAFF
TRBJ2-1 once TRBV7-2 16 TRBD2 TGTGCCAGCAGCTCGGGACTAGCGGGGGGGTTCTACGAGCAGTTCTTC CASSSGLAGGFYEQFF
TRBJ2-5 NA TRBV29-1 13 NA TGCAGCGTTGATTTGTTCAAGAGGGAGACCCAGTACTTC CSVDLFKRETQYF
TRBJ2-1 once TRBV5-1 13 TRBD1 TGCGTCAGCAGTCACACAGGGGACAATGAGCAGTTCTTC CVSSHTGDNEQFF
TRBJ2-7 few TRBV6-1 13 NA TGTGCCAGCAGTGAAGCGACGTTCTACGAGCAGTACTTC CASSEATFYEQYF
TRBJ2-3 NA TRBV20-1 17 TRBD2 TGCAGTGCTAGAGATCTTCGGACTAGCGGGCACACAGATACGCAGTATTTT CSARDLRTSGHTDTQYF
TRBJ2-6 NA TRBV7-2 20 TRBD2 TGTGCCAGCAGCTTAGAGGGACTAGCGGGAGACTACTCTGGGGCCAACGTCCTGACTTTC CASSLEGLAGDYSGANVLTF
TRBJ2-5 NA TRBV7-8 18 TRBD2 TGTGCCAGCAGCTTAAGGACTAGCGGGGGTACTACTGAGGAGACCCAGTACTTC CASSLRTSGGTTEETQYF
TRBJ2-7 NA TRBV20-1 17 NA TGCAGTGCTAGGGGTGGGGCGGTAAGATTACGAGAAACCGGGCAGTACTTC CSARGGAVRLRETGQYF
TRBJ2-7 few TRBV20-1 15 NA TGCAGTGCTAGAGATGGTGGAAACGCCTACTACGAGCAGTACTTC CSARDGGNAYYEQYF